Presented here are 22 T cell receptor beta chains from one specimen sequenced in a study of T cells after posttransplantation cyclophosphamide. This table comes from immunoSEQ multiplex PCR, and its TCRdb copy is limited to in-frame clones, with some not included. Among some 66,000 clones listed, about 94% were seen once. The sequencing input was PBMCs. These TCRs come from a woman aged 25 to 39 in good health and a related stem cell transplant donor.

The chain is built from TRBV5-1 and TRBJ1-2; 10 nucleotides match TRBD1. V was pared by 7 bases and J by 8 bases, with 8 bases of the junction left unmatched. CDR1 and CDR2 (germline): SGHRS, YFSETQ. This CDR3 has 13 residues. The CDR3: CASGTDRGFGYTF. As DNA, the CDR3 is TGCGCCAGCGGCACGGACAGGGGGTTCGGCTACACCTTC. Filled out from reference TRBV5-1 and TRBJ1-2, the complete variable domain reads KAGVTQTPRYLIKTRGQQVTLSCSPISGHRSVSWYQQTPGQGLQFLFEYFSETQRNKGNFPGRFSGRQFSNSRSEMNVSTLELGDSALYLCASGTDRGFGYTFGSGTRLTVV.

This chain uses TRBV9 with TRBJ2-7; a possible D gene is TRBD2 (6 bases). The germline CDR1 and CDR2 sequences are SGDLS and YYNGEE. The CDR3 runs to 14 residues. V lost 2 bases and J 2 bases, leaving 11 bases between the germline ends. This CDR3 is CASSVGGATYEQYF. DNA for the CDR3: TGTGCCAGCAGCGTGGGCGGGGCAACCTACGAGCAGTACTTC.

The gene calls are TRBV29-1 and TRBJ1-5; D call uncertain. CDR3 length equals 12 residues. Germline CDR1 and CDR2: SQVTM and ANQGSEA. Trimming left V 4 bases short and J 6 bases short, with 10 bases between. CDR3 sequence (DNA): TGCAGCGTTGGGATATCGGGTCAGCCCCAGCATTTT. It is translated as CSVGISGQPQHF.

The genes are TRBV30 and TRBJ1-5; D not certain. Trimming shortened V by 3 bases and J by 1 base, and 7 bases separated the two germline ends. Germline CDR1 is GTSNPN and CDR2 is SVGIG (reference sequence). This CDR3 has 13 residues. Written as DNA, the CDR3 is TGTGCCTGGAGGACTGACAGCAATCAGCCCCAGCATTTT. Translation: CAWRTDSNQPQHF. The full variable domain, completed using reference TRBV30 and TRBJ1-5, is SQTIHQWPATLVQPVGSPLSLECTVEGTSNPNLYWYRQAAGRGLQLLFYSVGIGQISSEVPQNLSASRPQDRQFILSSKKLLLSDSGFYLCAWRTDSNQPQHFGDGTRLSIL.

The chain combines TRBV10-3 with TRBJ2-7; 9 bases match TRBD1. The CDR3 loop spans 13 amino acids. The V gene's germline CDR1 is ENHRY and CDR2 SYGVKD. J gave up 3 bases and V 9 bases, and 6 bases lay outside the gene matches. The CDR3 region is CAIAGTGFYEQYF. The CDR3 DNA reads TGTGCCATTGCCGGGACAGGGTTCTACGAGCAGTACTTC.

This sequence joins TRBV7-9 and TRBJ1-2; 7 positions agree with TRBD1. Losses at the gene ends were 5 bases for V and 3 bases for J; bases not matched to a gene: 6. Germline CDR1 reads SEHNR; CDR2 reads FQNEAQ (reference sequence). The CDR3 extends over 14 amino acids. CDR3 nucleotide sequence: TGTGCCAGCAGCATGGGACAGAGGGACTATGGCTACACCTTC. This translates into CASSMGQRDYGYTF.

The CDR3 sequence: CASSLVGQGSTGELFF. DNA for the CDR3: TGTGCCAGCAGCTTAGTCGGCCAGGGGAGCACCGGGGAGCTGTTTTTT. V usage is TRBV11-2 and J usage is TRBJ2-2, with D possibly TRBD1 on 6 matching bases. The germline V and J ends were trimmed by 1 base and 4 bases, with 13 bases remaining between them. Looked up from germline, CDR1 is SGHAT and CDR2 is FQNNGV. This CDR3 has 16 residues.

The DNA for the CDR3 is TGTGCCAGCAGCGTAGGACAGGGAGGTAAAGCTTTCTTT. Translation: CASSVGQGGKAFF. This sequence joins TRBV9 and TRBJ1-1; 7 bases align to TRBD1. CDR3 size: 13 residues. Germline loops: CDR1 SGDLS, CDR2 YYNGEE. Trimming cost V 0 bases and J 9 bases; bases outside gene matches: 5. The full variable domain, with the rest looked up from reference TRBV9 and TRBJ1-1, is DSGVTQTPKHLITATGQRVTLRCSPRSGDLSVYWYQQSLDQGLQFLIQYYNGEERAKGNILERFSAQQFPDLHSELNLSSLELGDSALYFCASSVGQGGKAFFGQGTRLTVV.

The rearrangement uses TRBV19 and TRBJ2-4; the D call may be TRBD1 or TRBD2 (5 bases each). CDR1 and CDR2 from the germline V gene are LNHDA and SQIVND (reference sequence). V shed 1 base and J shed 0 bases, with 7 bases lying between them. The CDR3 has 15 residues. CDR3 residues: CASSIGGTAKNIQYF. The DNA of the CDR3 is TGTGCCAGTAGTATAGGTGGGACAGCCAAAAACATTCAGTACTTC.

CDR3 region: CASSERGGGISGPLGYEQYF. The CDR3 coding sequence is TGTGCCAGCAGTGAACGGGGAGGGGGTATCAGCGGCCCTCTAGGCTACGAGCAGTACTTC. The V and J genes are TRBV6-1 and TRBJ2-7, with a possible D match to TRBD2 (7 bases). This CDR3 contains 20 residues. Germline lookup yields CDR1 MNHNS and CDR2 SASEGT. V lost 2 bases and J 3 bases, leaving 29 bases between the germline ends.

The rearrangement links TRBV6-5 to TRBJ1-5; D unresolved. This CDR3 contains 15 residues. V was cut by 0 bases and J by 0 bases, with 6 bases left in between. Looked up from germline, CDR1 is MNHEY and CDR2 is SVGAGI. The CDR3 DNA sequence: TGTGCCAGCAGTTACTCGGGGAATAGCAATCAGCCCCAGCATTTT. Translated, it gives CASSYSGNSNQPQHF.

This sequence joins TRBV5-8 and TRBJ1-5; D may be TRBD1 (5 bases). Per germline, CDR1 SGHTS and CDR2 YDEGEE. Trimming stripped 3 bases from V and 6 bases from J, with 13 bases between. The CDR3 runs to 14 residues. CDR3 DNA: TGTGCCAGCAGCTGGGGGGATCACTTTCAGCCCCAGCATTTT. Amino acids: CASSWGDHFQPQHF.

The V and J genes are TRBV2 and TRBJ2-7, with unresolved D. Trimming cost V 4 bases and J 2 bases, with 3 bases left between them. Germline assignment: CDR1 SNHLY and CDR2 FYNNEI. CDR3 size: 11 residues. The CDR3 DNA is TGTGCCAGCAGTGTGGCCTACGAGCAGTACTTC. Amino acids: CASSVAYEQYF.

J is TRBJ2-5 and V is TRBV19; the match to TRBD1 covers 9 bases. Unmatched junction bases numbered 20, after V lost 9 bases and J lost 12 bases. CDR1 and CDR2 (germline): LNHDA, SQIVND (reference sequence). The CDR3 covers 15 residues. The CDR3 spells CARTGTGGGFEVEYF. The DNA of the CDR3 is TGTGCCAGAACCGGAACAGGGGGCGGGTTTGAAGTGGAGTACTTC.

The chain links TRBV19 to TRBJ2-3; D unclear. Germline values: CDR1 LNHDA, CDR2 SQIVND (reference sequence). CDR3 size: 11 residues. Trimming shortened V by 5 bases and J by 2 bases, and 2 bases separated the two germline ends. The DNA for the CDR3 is TGTGCCAGTAGTTACACAGATACGCAGTATTTT. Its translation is CASSYTDTQYF.

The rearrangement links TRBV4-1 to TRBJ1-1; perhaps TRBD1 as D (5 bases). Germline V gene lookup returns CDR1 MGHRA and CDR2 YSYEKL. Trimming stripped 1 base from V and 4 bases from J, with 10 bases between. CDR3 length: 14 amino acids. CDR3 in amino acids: CASSQGPGITEAFF. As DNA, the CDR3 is TGCGCCAGCAGCCAAGGCCCAGGGATCACTGAAGCTTTCTTT.

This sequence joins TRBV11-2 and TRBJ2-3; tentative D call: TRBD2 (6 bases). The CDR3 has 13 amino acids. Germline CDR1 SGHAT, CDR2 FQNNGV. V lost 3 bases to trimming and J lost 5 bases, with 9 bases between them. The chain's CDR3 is CASSFSGGDTQYF. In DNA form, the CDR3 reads TGTGCCAGCAGCTTCTCCGGGGGAGATACGCAGTATTTT.

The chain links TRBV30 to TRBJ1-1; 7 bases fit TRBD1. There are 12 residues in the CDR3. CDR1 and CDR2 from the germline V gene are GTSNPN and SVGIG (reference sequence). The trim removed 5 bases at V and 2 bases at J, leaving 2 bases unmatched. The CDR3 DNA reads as TGTGCCTGGGACAGGGTAAACACTGAAGCTTTCTTT. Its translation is CAWDRVNTEAFF.

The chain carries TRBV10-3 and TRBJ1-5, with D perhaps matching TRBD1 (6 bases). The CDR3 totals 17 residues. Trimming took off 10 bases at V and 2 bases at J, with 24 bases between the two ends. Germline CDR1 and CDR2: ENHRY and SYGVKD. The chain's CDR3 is CATRARFGGGGNQPQHF. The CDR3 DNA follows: TGTGCCACCCGGGCGAGGTTTGGGGGCGGGGGCAATCAGCCCCAGCATTTT.

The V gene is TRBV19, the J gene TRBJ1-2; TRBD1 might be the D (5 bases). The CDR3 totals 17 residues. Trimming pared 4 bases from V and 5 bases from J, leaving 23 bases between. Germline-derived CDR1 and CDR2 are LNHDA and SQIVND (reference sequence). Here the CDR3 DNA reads TGTGCCAGTAGTAACCCCGACAGTCCTGGGGCCCAGTATGGCTACACCTTC. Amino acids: CASSNPDSPGAQYGYTF. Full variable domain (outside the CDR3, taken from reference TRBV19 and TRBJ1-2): DGGITQSPKYLFRKEGQNVTLSCEQNLNHDAMYWYRQDPGQGLRLIYYSQIVNDFQKGDIAEGYSVSREKKESFPLTVTSAQKNPTAFYLCASSNPDSPGAQYGYTFGSGTRLTVV.

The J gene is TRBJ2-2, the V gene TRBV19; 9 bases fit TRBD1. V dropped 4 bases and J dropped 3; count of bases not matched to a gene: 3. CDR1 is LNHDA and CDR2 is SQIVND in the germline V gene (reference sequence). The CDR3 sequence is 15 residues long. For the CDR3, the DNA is TGTGCCAGTAGTACGGGACAGGGAGACACCGGGGAGCTGTTTTTT. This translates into CASSTGQGDTGELFF.

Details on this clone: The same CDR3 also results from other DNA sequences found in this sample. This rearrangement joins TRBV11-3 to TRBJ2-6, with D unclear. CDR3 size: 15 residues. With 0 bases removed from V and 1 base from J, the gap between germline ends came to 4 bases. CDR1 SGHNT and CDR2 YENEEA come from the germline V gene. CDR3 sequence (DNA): TGTGCCAGCAGCTTAGAGGGGTCTGGGGCCAACGTCCTGACTTTC. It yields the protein CASSLEGSGANVLTF.